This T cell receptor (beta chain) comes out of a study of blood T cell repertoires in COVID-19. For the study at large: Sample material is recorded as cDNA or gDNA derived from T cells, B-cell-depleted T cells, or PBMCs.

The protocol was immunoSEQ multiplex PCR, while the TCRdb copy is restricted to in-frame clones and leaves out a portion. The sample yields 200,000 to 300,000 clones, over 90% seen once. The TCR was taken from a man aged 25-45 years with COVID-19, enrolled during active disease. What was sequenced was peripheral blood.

The CDR3 DNA follows: TGCGCCAGCAGCCAAGTGGGACAGGGAGTCGAGCAGTACTTC. It translates to CASSQVGQGVEQYF. The rearrangement uses TRBV4-1 and TRBJ2-7; 9 positions match TRBD1. CDR1 and CDR2 from the germline V gene are MGHRA and YSYEKL. The trim removed 1 base at V and 6 bases at J, leaving 4 bases unmatched. The CDR3 extends over 14 amino acids.